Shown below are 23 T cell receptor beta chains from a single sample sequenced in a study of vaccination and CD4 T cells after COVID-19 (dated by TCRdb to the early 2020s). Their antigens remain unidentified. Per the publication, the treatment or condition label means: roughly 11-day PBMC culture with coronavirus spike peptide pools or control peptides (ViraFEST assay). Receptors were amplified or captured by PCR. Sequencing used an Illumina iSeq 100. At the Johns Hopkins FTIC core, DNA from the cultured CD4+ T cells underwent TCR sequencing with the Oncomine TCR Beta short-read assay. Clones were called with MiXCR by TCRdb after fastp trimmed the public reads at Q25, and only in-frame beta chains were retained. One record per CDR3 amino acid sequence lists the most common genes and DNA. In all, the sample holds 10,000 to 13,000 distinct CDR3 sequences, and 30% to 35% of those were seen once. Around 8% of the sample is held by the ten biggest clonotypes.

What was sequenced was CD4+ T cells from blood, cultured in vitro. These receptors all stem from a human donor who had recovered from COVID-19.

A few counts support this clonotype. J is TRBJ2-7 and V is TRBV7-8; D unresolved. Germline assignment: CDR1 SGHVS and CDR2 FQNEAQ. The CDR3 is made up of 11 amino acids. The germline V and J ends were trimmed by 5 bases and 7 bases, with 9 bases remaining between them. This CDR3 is CASSPQSEQYF. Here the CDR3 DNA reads TGTGCCAGCAGCCCCCAGTCTGAGCAGTACTTC.

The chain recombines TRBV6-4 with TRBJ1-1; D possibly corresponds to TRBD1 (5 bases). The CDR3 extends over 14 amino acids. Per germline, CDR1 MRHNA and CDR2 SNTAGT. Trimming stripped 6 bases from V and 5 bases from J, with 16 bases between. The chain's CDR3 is CASRVDRWGTEAFF. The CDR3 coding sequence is TGTGCCAGCAGGGTTGACAGATGGGGGACTGAAGCTTTCTTT.

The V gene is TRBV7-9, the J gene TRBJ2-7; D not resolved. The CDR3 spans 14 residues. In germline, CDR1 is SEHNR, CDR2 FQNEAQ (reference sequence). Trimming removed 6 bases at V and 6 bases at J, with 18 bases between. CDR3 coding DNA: TGTGCCAGCAGACTCAAGGCACTATCGGGCGAGCAGTACTTC. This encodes CASRLKALSGEQYF.

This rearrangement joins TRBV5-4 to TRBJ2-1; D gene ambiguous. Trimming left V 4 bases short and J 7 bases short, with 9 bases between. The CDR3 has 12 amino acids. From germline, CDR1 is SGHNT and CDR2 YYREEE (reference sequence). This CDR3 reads CASSPYGNEQFF. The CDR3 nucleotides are TGTGCCAGCAGCCCCTACGGTAATGAGCAGTTCTTC.

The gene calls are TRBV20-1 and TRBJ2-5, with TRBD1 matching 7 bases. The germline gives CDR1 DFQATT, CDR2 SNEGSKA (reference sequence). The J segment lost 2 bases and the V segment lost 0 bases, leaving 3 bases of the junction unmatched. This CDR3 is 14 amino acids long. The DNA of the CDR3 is TGCAGTGCTAGAGAAGGACAGGTTCAAGAGACCCAGTACTTC. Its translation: CSAREGQVQETQYF.

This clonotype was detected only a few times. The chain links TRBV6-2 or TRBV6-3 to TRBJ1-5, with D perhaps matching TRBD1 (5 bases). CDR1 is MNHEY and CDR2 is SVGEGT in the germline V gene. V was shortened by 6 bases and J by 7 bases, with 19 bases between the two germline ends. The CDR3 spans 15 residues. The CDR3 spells CASRDFDARGQPQHF. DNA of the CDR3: TGTGCCAGCAGAGATTTCGACGCTAGGGGACAGCCCCAGCATTTT.

CDR3 nucleotide sequence: TGCGCCAGCAGCTTGGGGCCGACAGGGACACAAGAGACCCAGTACTTC. Amino acid sequence: CASSLGPTGTQETQYF. The V gene is TRBV5-1, the J gene TRBJ2-5, with 7 bases fitting TRBD1. Germline V gene lookup returns CDR1 SGHRS and CDR2 YFSETQ. The CDR3 contains 16 residues. V shed 0 bases, J shed 2 bases, and the junction held 7 bases outside the gene matches.

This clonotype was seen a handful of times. CDR3 residues: CSARGDYLYQETQYF. As DNA, the CDR3 is TGCAGTGCTAGGGGGGACTATCTTTACCAAGAGACCCAGTACTTC. V is TRBV20-1 and J is TRBJ2-5; 7 bases are shared with TRBD2. This CDR3 has 15 residues. Germline loops: CDR1 DFQATT, CDR2 SNEGSKA (reference sequence). The V gene end was trimmed by 3 bases and the J gene end by 0 bases; junction bases not matched to a gene: 7.

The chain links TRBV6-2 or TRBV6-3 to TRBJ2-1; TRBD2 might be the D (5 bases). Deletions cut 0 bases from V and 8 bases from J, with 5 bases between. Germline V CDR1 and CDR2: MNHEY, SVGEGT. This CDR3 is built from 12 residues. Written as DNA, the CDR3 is TGTGCCAGCAGTTACTCGAGGGATGAGCAGTTCTTC. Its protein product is CASSYSRDEQFF.

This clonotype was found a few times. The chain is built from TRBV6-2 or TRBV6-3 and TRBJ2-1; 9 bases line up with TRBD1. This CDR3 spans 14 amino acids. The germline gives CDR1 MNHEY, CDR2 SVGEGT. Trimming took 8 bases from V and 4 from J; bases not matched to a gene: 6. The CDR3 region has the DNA TGTGCCAGCGGAGGCGGACAGGGGTACAATGAGCAGTTCTTC. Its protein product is CASGGGQGYNEQFF.

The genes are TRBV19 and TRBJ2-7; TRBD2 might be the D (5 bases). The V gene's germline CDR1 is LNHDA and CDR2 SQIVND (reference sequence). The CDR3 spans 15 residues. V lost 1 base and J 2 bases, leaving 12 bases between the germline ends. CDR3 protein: CASSIARAGTYEQYF. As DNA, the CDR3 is TGTGCCAGTAGTATAGCGCGGGCCGGGACCTACGAGCAGTACTTC.

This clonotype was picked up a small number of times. The DNA for the CDR3 is TGTGCCAGCAGCAAAGAGGCAGTCACCCTCCGGGGCTACACCTTC. Amino acid sequence: CASSKEAVTLRGYTF. The rearrangement joins TRBV21-1 to TRBJ1-2. TRBV21-1 is a recognized pseudogene. This CDR3 is built from 15 residues.

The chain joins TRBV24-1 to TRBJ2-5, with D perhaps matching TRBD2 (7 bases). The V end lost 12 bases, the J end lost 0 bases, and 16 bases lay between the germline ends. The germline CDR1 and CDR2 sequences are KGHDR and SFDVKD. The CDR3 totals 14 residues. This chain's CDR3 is CASLGGRYQETQYF. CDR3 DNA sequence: TGTGCCTCCCTGGGGGGGCGGTACCAAGAGACCCAGTACTTC.

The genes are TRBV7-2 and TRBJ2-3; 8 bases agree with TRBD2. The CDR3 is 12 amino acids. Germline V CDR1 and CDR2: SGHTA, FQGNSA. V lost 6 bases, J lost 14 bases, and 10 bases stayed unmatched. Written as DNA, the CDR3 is TGTGCCAGCAGTTCCAGCGGGGGAACCCGGTATTTT. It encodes CASSSSGGTRYF.

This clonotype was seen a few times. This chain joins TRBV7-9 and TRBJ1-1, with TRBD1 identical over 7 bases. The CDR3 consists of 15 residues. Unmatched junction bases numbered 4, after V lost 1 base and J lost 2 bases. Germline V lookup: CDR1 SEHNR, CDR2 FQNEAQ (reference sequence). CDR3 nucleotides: TGTGCCAGCAGCTTAGATGGGACAGCCAACACTGAAGCTTTCTTT. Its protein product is CASSLDGTANTEAFF. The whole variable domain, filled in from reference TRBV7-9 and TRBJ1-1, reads DTGVSQNPRHKITKRGQNVTFRCDPISEHNRLYWYRQTLGQGPEFLTYFQNEAQLEKSRLLSDRFSAERPKGSFSTLEIQRTEQGDSAMYLCASSLDGTANTEAFFGQGTRLTVV.

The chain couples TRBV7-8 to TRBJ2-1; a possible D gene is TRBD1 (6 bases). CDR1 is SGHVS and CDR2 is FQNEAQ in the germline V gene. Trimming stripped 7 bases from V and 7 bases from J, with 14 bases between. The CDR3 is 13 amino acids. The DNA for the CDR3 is TGTGCCAGCACCCCACAGGGTACGAATGAGCAGTTCTTC. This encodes CASTPQGTNEQFF.

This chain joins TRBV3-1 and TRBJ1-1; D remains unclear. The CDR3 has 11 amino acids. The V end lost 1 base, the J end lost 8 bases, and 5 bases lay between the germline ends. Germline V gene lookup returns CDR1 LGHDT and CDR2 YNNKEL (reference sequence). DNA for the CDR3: TGTGCCAGCAGCCAAGCCCAAGAAGCTTTCTTT. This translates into CASSQAQEAFF.

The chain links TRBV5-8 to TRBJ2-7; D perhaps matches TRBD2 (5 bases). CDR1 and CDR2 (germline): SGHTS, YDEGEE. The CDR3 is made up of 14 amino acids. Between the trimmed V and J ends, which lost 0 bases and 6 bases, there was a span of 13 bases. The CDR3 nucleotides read TGTGCCAGCAGCTTGGTTCGGGGAAGGAGCGAGCAGTACTTC. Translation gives CASSLVRGRSEQYF.

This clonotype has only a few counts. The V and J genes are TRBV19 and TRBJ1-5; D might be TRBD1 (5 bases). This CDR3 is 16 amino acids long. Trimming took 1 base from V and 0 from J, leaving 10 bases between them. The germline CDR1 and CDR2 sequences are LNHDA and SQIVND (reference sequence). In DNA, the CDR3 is TGTGCCAGTAGTATAGTGGGGGGGGATAGCAATCAGCCCCAGCATTTT. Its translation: CASSIVGGDSNQPQHF.

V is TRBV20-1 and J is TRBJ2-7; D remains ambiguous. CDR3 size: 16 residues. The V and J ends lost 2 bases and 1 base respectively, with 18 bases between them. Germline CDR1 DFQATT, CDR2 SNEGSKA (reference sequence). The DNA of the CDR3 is TGCAGTGCTAGAACCCTTTCGCGGCCCGGGTCCTACGAGCAGTACTTC. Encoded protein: CSARTLSRPGSYEQYF.

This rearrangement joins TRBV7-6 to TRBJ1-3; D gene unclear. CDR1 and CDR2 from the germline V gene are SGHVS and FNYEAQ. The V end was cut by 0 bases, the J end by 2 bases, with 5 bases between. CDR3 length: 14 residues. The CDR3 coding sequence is TGTGCCAGCAGCTTAGCGCTCACTGGAAACACCATATATTTT. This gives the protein CASSLALTGNTIYF.

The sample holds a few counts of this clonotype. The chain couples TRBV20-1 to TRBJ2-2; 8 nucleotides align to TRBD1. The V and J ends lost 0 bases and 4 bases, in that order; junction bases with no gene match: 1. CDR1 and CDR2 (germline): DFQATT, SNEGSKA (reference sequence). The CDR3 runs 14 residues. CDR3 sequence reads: CSARETGATGELFF. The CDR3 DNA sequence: TGCAGTGCTAGAGAGACAGGGGCCACCGGGGAGCTGTTTTTT.

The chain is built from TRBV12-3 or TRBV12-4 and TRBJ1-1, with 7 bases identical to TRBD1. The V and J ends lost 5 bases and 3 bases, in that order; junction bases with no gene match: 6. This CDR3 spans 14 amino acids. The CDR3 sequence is CASSQGVQYTEAFF. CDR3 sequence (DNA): TGTGCCAGCAGTCAGGGGGTTCAATACACTGAAGCTTTCTTT.